This T cell receptor (beta chain) was profiled in a study of identical twins' blood T cells. Study-level points and caveats: Twins shared more top CDR3 clonotypes than unrelated donors did.

A single record per CDR3 protein comes from TCRdb applying MiXCR to the 5' RACE reads. The table has fewer than 450,000 distinct CDR3 sequences, around 30% seen once. Germline V gene data show CDR1 as SGDLS and CDR2 as YYNGEE. V lost 0 bases and J lost 0, with 15 bases in between. The CDR3 sequence is 17 residues long. Regarding this clonotype: What it binds is not known.

This TCR came from a woman aged 18-49 years in good health. The sequencing sample was made of PBMCs. The chain has TRBV9 and TRBJ1-1; D uncertain. This CDR3 is CASSVEGVGSLNTEAFF. In DNA form, the CDR3 reads TGTGCCAGCAGCGTAGAAGGAGTAGGATCGCTGAACACTGAAGCTTTCTTT.